These 17 T cell receptor beta chains came from one sample sequenced in a study of identical twins. In TCRdb, the 5' RACE reads were re-called with MiXCR into one record per CDR3 protein. The sample records some 1,600,000 distinct CDR3 sequences, 32% being singletons. The sequenced material came from cord blood. These receptors came from a newborn girl in good health.

The V and J genes are TRBV20-1 and TRBJ2-5; possibly TRBD2 for D (6 bases). This CDR3 region has 13 residues. V gave up 2 bases and J gave up 3 bases, with 10 bases separating them. CDR1 is DFQATT and CDR2 is SNEGSKA in the germline V gene (reference sequence). The CDR3 reads CSARREEKETQYF. CDR3 DNA: TGCAGTGCTAGAAGGGAGGAGAAAGAGACCCAGTACTTC.

The rearrangement links TRBV5-1 to TRBJ1-5; TRBD1 is a possible D gene (6 bases). The V and J ends lost 0 bases and 9 bases respectively, with 10 bases between them. Germline CDR1 and CDR2: SGHRS and YFSETQ. The CDR3 loop spans 13 amino acids. The CDR3 region has the DNA TGCGCCAGCAGCTTGGCAGGGGTTCGGCCCCAGCATTTT. Its protein product is CASSLAGVRPQHF.

CDR3 region: CSASRNLRSTDTQYF. In DNA, the CDR3 is TGCAGTGCCAGTCGCAACCTAAGGAGCACAGATACGCAGTATTTT. V and J are TRBV20-1 and TRBJ2-3; D not resolved. Trimming took 6 bases from V and 0 from J, leaving 16 bases between them. The CDR3 has 15 amino acids. CDR1 and CDR2 (germline): DFQATT, SNEGSKA (reference sequence).

This clonotype was seen ten or more times. For the CDR3, the DNA is TGTGCCAGCAGTTTATCAGGCTCGCGGGGCACTGAAGCTTTCTTT. This gives the protein CASSLSGSRGTEAFF. The chain combines TRBV12-3 or TRBV12-4 with TRBJ1-1; D gene unclear. This CDR3 has 15 residues. V was cut by 2 bases and J by 4 bases, with 14 bases left in between.

This clonotype was detected a few times. The chain has TRBV12-3 or TRBV12-4 and TRBJ2-1, with 10 nucleotides matching TRBD2. J was trimmed by 6 bases and V by 6 bases; bases with no gene match: 8. The CDR3 covers 15 residues. The CDR3 sequence: CASSKPGLAANEQFF. CDR3 in DNA: TGTGCCAGCAGCAAACCCGGACTAGCGGCCAATGAGCAGTTCTTC.

The V and J genes are TRBV20-1 and TRBJ2-7, with TRBD2 identical over 8 bases. Germline V gene data show CDR1 as DFQATT and CDR2 as SNEGSKA (reference sequence). Trimming cost V 0 bases and J 2 bases; bases outside gene matches: 3. The CDR3 covers 14 residues. Here the CDR3 reads CSARETSGPYEQYF. DNA of the CDR3: TGCAGTGCTAGAGAAACTAGCGGCCCCTACGAGCAGTACTTC.

This clonotype appeared many times. V usage is TRBV27 and J usage is TRBJ1-6; D is undetermined. The CDR3 contains 12 residues. The germline V and J ends were trimmed by 6 bases and 7 bases, with 7 bases remaining between them. Germline V CDR1 and CDR2: MNHEY, SMNVEV (reference sequence). The CDR3, as DNA: TGTGCCAGCAGCTTAGCGAATTCACCCCTCCACTTT. It yields the protein CASSLANSPLHF.

This rearrangement joins TRBV6-1 to TRBJ1-1; 7 nucleotides line up with TRBD1. The V gene end was trimmed by 4 bases and the J gene end by 1 base; junction bases not matched to a gene: 9. The CDR3 has 16 residues. From germline, CDR1 is MNHNS and CDR2 SASEGT. As DNA, the CDR3 is TGTGCCAGCAGTGCCGAGACAGGGTGGGGGAACACTGAAGCTTTCTTT. Protein sequence: CASSAETGWGNTEAFF.

The rearrangement joins TRBV20-1 to TRBJ2-7, with D maybe TRBD1 (5 bases). Germline lookup yields CDR1 DFQATT and CDR2 SNEGSKA (reference sequence). The CDR3 loop spans 12 amino acids. In DNA form, the CDR3 reads TGCTCATTCGCAGGGATGATGTACGAGCAGTACTTC. It specifies CSFAGMMYEQYF.

The sample holds a few counts of this clonotype. J is TRBJ2-1 and V is TRBV5-1, with TRBD2 matching over 14 bases. Matching the DNA end better, TRBJ2-7 makes the J call doubtful. Per germline, CDR1 SGHRS and CDR2 YFSETQ. This CDR3 region has 17 residues. The CDR3 reads CASSLSSGTSGRNEQYF. The CDR3 DNA is TGCGCCAGCAGCCTAAGTAGCGGGACTAGCGGGAGAAATGAGCAGTACTTC.

The CDR3 DNA is TGTGCCAGCAGCTTGTTATGGCAGCGGGGGGGCTACGAGCAGTACTTC. Protein product: CASSLLWQRGGYEQYF. This sequence joins TRBV5-6 and TRBJ2-7; TRBD2 matches at 10 bases. Germline V gene sequence: CDR1 SGHDT, CDR2 YYEEEE. Unmatched junction bases numbered 7, after V lost 1 base and J lost 3 bases. CDR3 length: 16 amino acids.

This clonotype was recorded a few times. This sequence joins TRBV5-1 and TRBJ1-1; 8 nucleotides line up with TRBD1. The J segment lost 4 bases and the V segment lost 3 bases, leaving 5 bases of the junction unmatched. Germline V gene data show CDR1 as SGHRS and CDR2 as YFSETQ. The CDR3 consists of 14 residues. This CDR3 reads CASSYSGQGTEAFF. The CDR3 nucleotides are TGCGCCAGCAGCTATTCCGGACAGGGCACTGAAGCTTTCTTT.

The chain uses TRBV4-1 and TRBJ2-1, with TRBD2 matching 9 bases. With the DNA end fitting TRBJ2-7 better, the J assignment may be wrong. The CDR3 is made up of 17 amino acids. Germline CDR1 and CDR2: MGHRA and YSYEKL. In nucleotides, the CDR3 is TGCGCCAGCAGCCCCTTAGCGGGAGCCGGGTCCTACAATGAGCAGTACTTC. It encodes CASSPLAGAGSYNEQYF.

The chain is built from TRBV5-1 and TRBJ2-3; D possibly corresponds to TRBD2 (6 bases). Trimming cost V 0 bases and J 2 bases, with 13 bases left between them. Germline-derived CDR1 and CDR2 are SGHRS and YFSETQ. The CDR3 sequence is 16 residues long. The DNA of the CDR3 is TGCGCCAGCAGCTTGGCCGGAGGGGCGCTCACAGATACGCAGTATTTT. This encodes CASSLAGGALTDTQYF.

The chain carries TRBV11-3 and TRBJ2-1; D not certain. CDR3 length equals 12 residues. Trimming removed 5 bases from V and 7 bases from J, with 9 bases in between. Looked up from germline, CDR1 is SGHNT and CDR2 is YENEEA. The CDR3 loop reads CASSNDVNEQFF. In DNA form, the CDR3 reads TGTGCCAGCAGCAACGACGTGAATGAGCAGTTCTTC.

About this clonotype: A junction end diverges from the germline sequence, so it may reflect a read error. This chain links TRBV5-1 with TRBJ1-2; 10 nucleotides align to TRBD1. Germline V gene sequence: CDR1 SGHRS, CDR2 YFSETQ. The CDR3 length is 13 residues. The CDR3 sequence: CASSEGTGVGYTF. The CDR3 nucleotides read TGTGCCAGCAGTGAAGGGACAGGGGTCGGCTACACCTTC.

The chain combines TRBV25-1 with TRBJ1-4; 9 bases fit TRBD1. V shed 6 bases, J shed 8 bases, and the junction held 10 bases outside the gene matches. The CDR3 is 15 residues long. CDR1 and CDR2 from the germline V gene are MGHDK and SYGVNS. The CDR3 is CASRMGTGSREKLFF. CDR3 DNA sequence: TGTGCCAGCAGGATGGGGACAGGGTCTAGGGAAAAACTGTTTTTT.